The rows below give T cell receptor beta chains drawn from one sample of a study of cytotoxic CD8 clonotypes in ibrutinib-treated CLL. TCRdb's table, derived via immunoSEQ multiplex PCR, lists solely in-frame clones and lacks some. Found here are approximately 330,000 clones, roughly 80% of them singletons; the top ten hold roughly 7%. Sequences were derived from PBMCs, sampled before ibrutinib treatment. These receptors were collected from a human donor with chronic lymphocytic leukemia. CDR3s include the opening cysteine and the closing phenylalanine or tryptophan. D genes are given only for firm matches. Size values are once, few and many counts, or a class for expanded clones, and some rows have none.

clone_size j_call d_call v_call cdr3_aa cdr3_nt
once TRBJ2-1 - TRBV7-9 CASSPRGTGSYNEQFF TGTGCCAGCAGCCCCCGAGGCACGGGATCCTACAATGAGCAGTTCTTC
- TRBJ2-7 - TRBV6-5 CATQGTKYSYEQYF TGTGCCACCCAGGGGACAAAGTACTCCTACGAGCAGTACTTC
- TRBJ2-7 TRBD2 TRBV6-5 CASRRLAGIDEQYF TGTGCCAGCAGGAGACTAGCGGGAATCGACGAGCAGTACTTC
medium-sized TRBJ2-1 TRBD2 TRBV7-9 CASSLHDLAGVGSEQFF TGTGCCAGCAGCTTACACGATTTAGCGGGAGTTGGGAGTGAGCAGTTCTTC
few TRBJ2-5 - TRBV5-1 CASSLVAGTGETQYF TGCGCCAGCAGCTTGGTCGCGGGTACAGGAGAGACCCAGTACTTC
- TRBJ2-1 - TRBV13 CASSRRSNNEQFF TGTGCCAGCAGCCGTCGGAGCAACAATGAGCAGTTCTTC
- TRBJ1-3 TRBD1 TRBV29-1 CSVEGQLSGNTIYF TGCAGCGTTGAGGGACAGCTCTCTGGAAACACCATATATTTT
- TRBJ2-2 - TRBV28 CASRAPTNTGELFF TGTGCCAGCAGGGCACCGACGAACACCGGGGAGCTGTTTTTT
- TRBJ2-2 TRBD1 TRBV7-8 CASSARDRASGELFF TGTGCCAGCAGCGCCCGGGACAGGGCGTCCGGGGAGCTGTTTTTT
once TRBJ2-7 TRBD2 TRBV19 CASSNPGRVPYEQYF TGTGCCAGTAGTAATCCGGGGAGGGTCCCCTACGAGCAGTACTTC
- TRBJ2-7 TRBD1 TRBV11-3 CASSFTGGEQYF TGTGCCAGCAGCTTTACAGGGGGCGAGCAGTACTTC
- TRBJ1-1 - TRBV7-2 CASSEDLSGLNTEAFF TGTGCCAGCAGCGAGGACTTGAGTGGGTTGAACACTGAAGCTTTCTTT
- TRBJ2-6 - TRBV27 CASSYQGFGANVLTF TGTGCCAGCAGTTACCAGGGGTTTGGGGCCAACGTCCTGACTTTC
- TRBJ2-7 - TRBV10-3 CATRLPSAYEQYF TGTGCCACAAGGCTTCCTAGTGCCTACGAGCAGTACTTC
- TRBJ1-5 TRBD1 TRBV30 CAWGDRGNQPQHF TGTGCCTGGGGAGACAGGGGCAATCAGCCCCAGCATTTT
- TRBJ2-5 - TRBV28 CASSLLGKETQYF TGTGCCAGCAGTTTATTAGGAAAAGAGACCCAGTACTTC
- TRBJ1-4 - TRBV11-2 CASSLQGFTNEKLFF TGTGCCAGCAGCTTACAGGGGTTTACTAATGAAAAACTGTTTTTT
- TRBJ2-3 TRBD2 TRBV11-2 CASSLWGAGGASTDTQYF TGTGCCAGCAGCTTATGGGGAGCGGGAGGGGCTAGCACAGATACGCAGTATTTT
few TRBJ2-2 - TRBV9 CASSSTGGKMTGELFF TGTGCCAGCAGCTCGACGGGCGGGAAGATGACCGGGGAGCTGTTTTTT
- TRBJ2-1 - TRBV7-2 CASSLVQATGNEQFF TGTGCCAGCAGCTTAGTACAGGCCACGGGGAATGAGCAGTTCTTC
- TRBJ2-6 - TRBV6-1 CASSEQGSGANVLTF TGTGCCAGCAGTGAACAGGGCTCTGGGGCCAACGTCCTGACTTTC
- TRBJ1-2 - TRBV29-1 CSVARGTTGTYGYTF TGCAGCGTTGCCCGAGGGACAACCGGGACCTATGGCTACACCTTC
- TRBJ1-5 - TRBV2 CASTQNSNQPQHF TGTGCCAGCACCCAGAATAGCAATCAGCCCCAGCATTTT
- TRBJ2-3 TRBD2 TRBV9 CASSVGLAGQGQYF TGTGCCAGCAGCGTAGGACTAGCGGGTCAGGGCCAGTATTTT
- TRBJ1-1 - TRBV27 CASSLSSGALAEAFF TGTGCCAGCAGTTTATCTTCAGGGGCGCTGGCTGAAGCTTTCTTT
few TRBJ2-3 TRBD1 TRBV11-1 CASSLDSTGSSTDTQYF TGTGCCAGCAGCTTAGATTCGACAGGGTCTAGCACAGATACGCAGTATTTT
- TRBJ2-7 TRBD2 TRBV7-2 CASSPRTSGSGEQYF TGTGCCAGCAGCCCACGGACTAGCGGGAGTGGCGAGCAGTACTTC
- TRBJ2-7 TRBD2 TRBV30 CAWTSGSYEQYF TGTGCCTGGACTAGCGGGAGCTACGAGCAGTACTTC
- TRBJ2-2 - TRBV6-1 CASSEATGWTGELFF TGTGCCAGCAGTGAAGCCACAGGGTGGACCGGGGAGCTGTTTTTT
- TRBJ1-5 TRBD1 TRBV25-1 CASSEGTGVNQPQHF TGTGCCAGCAGTGAAGGGACAGGGGTCAATCAGCCCCAGCATTTT
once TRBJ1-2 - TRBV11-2 CASSLRLNYGYTF TGTGCCAGCAGCTTAAGGCTGAACTATGGCTACACCTTC
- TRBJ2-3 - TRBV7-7 CASSAQSDTQYF TGTGCTAGCAGCGCCCAGAGCGATACGCAGTATTTT
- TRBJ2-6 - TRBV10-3 CAISEPFGSGANVLTF TGTGCCATCAGTGAGCCCTTCGGATCTGGGGCCAACGTCCTGACTTTC
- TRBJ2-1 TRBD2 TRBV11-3 CASSLVGGGSSYNEQFF TGTGCCAGCAGCTTAGTCGGTGGCGGGAGTTCCTACAATGAGCAGTTCTTC
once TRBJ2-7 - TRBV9 CASSPREGEQYF TGTGCCAGCAGCCCCCGGGAAGGGGAGCAGTACTTC
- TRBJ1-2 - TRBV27 CASSVSGTNYYGYTF TGTGCCAGCAGTGTATCCGGGACAAACTACTATGGCTACACCTTC
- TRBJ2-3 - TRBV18 CASSQDSRTDTQYF TGTGCCAGCTCACAGGACAGCCGCACAGATACGCAGTATTTT
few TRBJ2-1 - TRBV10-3 CAISESSGIEQFF TGTGCCATCAGTGAGTCTAGCGGCATTGAGCAGTTCTTC
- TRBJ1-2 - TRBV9 CASSVSIKDGYTF TGTGCCAGCAGCGTATCCATCAAGGACGGCTACACCTTC
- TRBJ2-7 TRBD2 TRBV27 CASSEAGGVEQYF TGTGCCAGCAGTGAGGCGGGAGGGGTCGAGCAGTACTTC
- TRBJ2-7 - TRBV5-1 CASSLEVGASYEQYF TGCGCCAGCAGCTTGGAGGTCGGGGCCTCCTACGAGCAGTACTTC
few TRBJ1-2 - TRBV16 CASSQSTHGYTF TGTGCCAGCAGCCAATCAACCCATGGCTACACCTTC
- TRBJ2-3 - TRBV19 CASSPLKETTDTQYF TGTGCCAGTAGTCCGTTAAAAGAGACCACAGATACGCAGTATTTT
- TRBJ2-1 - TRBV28 CASRLADYNEQFF TGTGCCTCGAGGCTAGCCGACTACAATGAGCAGTTCTTC
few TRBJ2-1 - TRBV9 CASSVVEAGAIGFF TGTGCCAGCAGCGTAGTAGAAGCGGGTGCGATTGGGTTCTTC
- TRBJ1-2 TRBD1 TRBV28 CASSLLGVGQGYGYTF TGTGCCAGCAGTTTATTGGGTGTGGGACAGGGATATGGCTACACCTTC
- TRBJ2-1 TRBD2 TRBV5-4 CASRSPSGSYNEQFF TGTGCCAGCAGATCTCCTAGCGGGAGTTACAATGAGCAGTTCTTC
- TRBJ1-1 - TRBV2 CASRYREGTEAFF TGTGCCAGCAGGTACAGGGAGGGCACTGAAGCTTTCTTT
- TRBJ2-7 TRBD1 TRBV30 CAFSADRGYRSYEQYF TGTGCCTTCTCAGCGGACAGGGGCTATCGCTCCTACGAGCAGTACTTC
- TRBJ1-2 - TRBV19 CASSFRGVGYGYTF TGTGCCAGTAGTTTCAGGGGCGTCGGCTATGGCTACACCTTC
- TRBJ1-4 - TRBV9 CASSVAGRPATNEKLFF TGTGCCAGCAGCGTAGCTGGCAGACCAGCAACTAATGAAAAACTGTTTTTT
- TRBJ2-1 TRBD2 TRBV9 CASSVVSGLVYNEQFF TGTGCCAGCAGCGTAGTGTCGGGACTAGTCTACAATGAGCAGTTCTTC
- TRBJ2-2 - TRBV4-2 CASSQVLTRNLGELFF TGTGCCAGCAGCCAAGTTTTAACTCGCAATTTAGGGGAGCTGTTTTTT
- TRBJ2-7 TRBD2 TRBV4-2 CASSQGGGVYEQYF TGTGCCAGCAGCCAAGGCGGGGGGGTCTACGAGCAGTACTTC
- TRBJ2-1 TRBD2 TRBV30 CAWRAGAYNEQFF TGTGCCTGGAGAGCGGGAGCCTACAATGAGCAGTTCTTC
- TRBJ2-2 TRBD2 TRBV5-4 CASSLALVAGASTGELFF TGTGCCAGCAGCTTGGCCTTGGTAGCGGGAGCCAGCACCGGGGAGCTGTTTTTT
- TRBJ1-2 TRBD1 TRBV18 CASSPGQGGLYGYTF TGTGCCAGCTCACCTGGACAGGGTGGACTTTATGGCTACACCTTC